Sequencing of this TCR beta chain was carried out in a study of blood T cell repertoires in COVID-19. The V gene end was trimmed by 5 bases and the J gene end by 0 bases; junction bases not matched to a gene: 7. The CDR3 extends over 16 amino acids. From germline, CDR1 is SEHNR and CDR2 FQNEAQ (reference sequence). TCRdb's table, derived via immunoSEQ multiplex PCR, lists solely in-frame clones and lacks some. The sample shows 300,000 to 350,000 clones, roughly 90% of them seen only once. The source is a woman aged 60-75 years with COVID-19, enrolled during active disease. The J gene is TRBJ2-5, the V gene TRBV7-9, with 9 bases lining up with TRBD2. The sequencing input was peripheral blood. For the CDR3, the DNA is TGTGCCAGCAGCCCGCTAACTAGCGGGTACCAAGAGACCCAGTACTTC. This codes for CASSPLTSGYQETQYF.